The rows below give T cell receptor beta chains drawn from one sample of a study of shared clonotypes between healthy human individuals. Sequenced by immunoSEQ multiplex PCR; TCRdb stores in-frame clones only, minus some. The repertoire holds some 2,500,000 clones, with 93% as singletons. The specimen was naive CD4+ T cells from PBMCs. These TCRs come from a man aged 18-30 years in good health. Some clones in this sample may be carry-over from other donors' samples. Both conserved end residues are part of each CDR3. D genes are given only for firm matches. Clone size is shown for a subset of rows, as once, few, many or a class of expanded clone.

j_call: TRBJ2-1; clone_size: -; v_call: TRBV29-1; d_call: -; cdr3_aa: CSVGYNEQFF; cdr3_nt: TGCAGCGTGGGCTACAATGAGCAGTTCTTC
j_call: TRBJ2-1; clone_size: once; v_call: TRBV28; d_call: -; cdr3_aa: CASSHREQFF; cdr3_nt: TGTGCCAGCAGCCACCGGGAGCAGTTCTTC
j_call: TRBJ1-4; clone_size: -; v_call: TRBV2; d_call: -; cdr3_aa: CASRGNRATNEKLFF; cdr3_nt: TGTGCCAGCAGGGGGAACCGCGCAACTAATGAAAAACTGTTTTTT
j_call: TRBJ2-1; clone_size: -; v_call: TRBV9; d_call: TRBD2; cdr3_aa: CASSQLAGSYNEQFF; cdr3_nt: TGTGCCAGCAGCCAACTAGCGGGTTCCTACAATGAGCAGTTCTTC
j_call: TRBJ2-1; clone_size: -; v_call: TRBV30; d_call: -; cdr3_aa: CAWSFRLGNDEQFF; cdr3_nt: TGTGCCTGGAGTTTCCGGCTGGGGAATGATGAGCAGTTCTTC
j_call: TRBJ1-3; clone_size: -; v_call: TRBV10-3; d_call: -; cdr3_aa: CAISLAGVGSGNTIYF; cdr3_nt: TGTGCCATCAGTCTTGCAGGGGTTGGCTCTGGAAACACCATATATTTT
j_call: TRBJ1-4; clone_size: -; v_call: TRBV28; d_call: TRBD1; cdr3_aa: CASTLTGGGEKLFF; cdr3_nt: TGTGCCAGCACCCTCACAGGGGGAGGTGAAAAACTGTTTTTT
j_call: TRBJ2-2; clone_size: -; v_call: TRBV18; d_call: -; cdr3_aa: CASSPSQEDTGELFF; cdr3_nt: TGTGCCAGCTCACCATCACAGGAAGACACCGGGGAGCTGTTTTTT
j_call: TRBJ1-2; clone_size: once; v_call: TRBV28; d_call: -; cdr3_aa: CASSSIQDNYGYTF; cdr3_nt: TGTGCCAGCAGCTCGATCCAGGATAACTATGGCTACACCTTC
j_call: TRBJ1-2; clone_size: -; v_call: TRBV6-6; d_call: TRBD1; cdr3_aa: CAGRGNYGYTF; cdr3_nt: TGTGCCGGCAGGGGGAACTATGGCTACACCTTC
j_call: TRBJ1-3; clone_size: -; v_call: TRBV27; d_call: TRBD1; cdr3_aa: CASRATGGSNTIYF; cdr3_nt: TGTGCCAGCAGGGCGACAGGGGGCTCAAACACCATATATTTT
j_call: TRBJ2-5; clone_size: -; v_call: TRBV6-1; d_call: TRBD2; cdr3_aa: CASVLAGGGGETQYF; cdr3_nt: TGTGCCAGCGTTTTAGCGGGTGGTGGTGGAGAGACCCAGTACTTC
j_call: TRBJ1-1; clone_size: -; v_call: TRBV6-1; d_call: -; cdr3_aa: CASSSQGEAATEAFF; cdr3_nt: TGTGCCAGCAGTTCACAGGGTGAGGCGGCCACTGAAGCTTTCTTT
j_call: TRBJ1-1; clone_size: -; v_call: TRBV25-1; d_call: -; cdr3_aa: CASSEGDNTEAFF; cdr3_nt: TGTGCCAGCAGTGAAGGGGATAACACTGAAGCTTTCTTT
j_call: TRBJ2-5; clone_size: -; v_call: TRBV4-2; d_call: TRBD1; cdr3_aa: CASSQGAGTGGAGETQYF; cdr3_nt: TGTGCCAGCAGCCAAGGTGCTGGGACAGGGGGCGCGGGGGAGACCCAGTACTTC
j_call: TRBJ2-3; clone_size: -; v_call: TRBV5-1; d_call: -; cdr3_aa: CASSLSVGRGVDTQYF; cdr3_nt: TGCGCCAGCAGCTTGTCTGTGGGGAGAGGGGTAGATACGCAGTATTTT
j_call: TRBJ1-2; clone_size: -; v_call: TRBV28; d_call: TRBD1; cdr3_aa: CASTFDREEDYGYTF; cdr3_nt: TGTGCCAGCACCTTTGACAGGGAAGAGGACTATGGCTACACCTTC
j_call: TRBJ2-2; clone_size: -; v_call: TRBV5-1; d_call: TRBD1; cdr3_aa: CASSLDRVPGELFF; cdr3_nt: TGCGCCAGCAGCCTGGACAGGGTTCCCGGGGAGCTGTTTTTT
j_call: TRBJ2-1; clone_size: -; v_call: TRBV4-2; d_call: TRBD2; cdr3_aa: CASLGLAGSYNEQFF; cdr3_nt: TGTGCCAGTCTTGGACTAGCGGGGTCCTACAATGAGCAGTTCTTC
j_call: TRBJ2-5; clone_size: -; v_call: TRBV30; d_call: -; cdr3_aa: CAWHPARRYQETQYF; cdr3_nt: TGTGCCTGGCACCCCGCCCGTCGGTACCAAGAGACCCAGTACTTC